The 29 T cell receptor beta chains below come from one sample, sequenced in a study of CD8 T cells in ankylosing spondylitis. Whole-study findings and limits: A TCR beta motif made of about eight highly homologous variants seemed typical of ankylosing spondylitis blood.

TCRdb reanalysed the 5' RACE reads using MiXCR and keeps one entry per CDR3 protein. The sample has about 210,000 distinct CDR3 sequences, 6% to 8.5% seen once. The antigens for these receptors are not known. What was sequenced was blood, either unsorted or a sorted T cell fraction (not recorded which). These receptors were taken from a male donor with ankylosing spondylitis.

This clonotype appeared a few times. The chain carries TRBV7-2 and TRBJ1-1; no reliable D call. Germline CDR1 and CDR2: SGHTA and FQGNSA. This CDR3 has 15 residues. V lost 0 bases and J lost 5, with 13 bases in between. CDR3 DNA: TGTGCCAGCAGCTTAGCGCTCCCCCTGTGGACTGAAGCTTTCTTT. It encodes CASSLALPLWTEAFF.

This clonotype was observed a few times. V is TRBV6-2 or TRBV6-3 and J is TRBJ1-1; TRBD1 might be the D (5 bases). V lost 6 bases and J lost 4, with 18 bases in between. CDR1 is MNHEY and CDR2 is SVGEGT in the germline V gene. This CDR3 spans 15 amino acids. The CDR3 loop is CASRLFQGGLTEAFF. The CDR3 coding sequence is TGTGCCAGCAGACTATTTCAGGGAGGACTCACTGAAGCTTTCTTT.

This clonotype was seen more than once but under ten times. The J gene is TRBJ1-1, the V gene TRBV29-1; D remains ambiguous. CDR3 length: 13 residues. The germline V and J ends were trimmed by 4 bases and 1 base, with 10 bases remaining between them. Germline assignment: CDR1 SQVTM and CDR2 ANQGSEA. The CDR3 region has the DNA TGCAGCGTTGTTCCCAGGTCGAACACTGAAGCTTTCTTT. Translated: CSVVPRSNTEAFF. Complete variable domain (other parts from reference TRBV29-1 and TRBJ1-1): SAVISQKPSRDICQRGTSLTIQCQVDSQVTMMFWYRQQPGQSLTLIATANQGSEATYESGFVIDKFPISRPNLTFSTLTVSNMSPEDSSIYLCSVVPRSNTEAFFGQGTRLTVV.

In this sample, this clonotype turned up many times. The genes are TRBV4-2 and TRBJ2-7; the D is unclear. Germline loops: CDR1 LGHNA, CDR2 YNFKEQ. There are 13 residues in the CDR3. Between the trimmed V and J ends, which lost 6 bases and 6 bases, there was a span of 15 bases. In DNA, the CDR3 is TGTGCCAGCAGTCGTAAGCGTTCAATCGAGCAGTACTTC. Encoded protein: CASSRKRSIEQYF.

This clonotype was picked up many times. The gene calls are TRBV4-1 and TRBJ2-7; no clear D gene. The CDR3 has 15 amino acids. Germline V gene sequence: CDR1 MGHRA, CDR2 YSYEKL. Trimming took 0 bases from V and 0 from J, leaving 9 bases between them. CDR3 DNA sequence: TGCGCCAGCAGCCAAGAGGCTCAAAGCTCCTACGAGCAGTACTTC. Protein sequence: CASSQEAQSSYEQYF.

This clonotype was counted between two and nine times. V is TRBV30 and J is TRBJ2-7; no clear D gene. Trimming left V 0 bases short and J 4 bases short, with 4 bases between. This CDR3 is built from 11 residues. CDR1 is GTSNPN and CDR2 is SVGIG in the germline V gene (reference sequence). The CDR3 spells CAWSVGYEQYF. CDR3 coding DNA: TGTGCCTGGAGTGTAGGGTACGAGCAGTACTTC.

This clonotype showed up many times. DNA for the CDR3: TGTGCCAGCAGCCCGGACTCCGGGTTACTCGGCTACACCTTC. Amino acid sequence: CASSPDSGLLGYTF. The chain joins TRBV7-6 to TRBJ1-2; the D is unclear. The germline V gene has CDR1 SGHVS and CDR2 FNYEAQ. CDR3 length: 14 amino acids. V was pared by 5 bases and J by 8 bases, with 18 bases between.

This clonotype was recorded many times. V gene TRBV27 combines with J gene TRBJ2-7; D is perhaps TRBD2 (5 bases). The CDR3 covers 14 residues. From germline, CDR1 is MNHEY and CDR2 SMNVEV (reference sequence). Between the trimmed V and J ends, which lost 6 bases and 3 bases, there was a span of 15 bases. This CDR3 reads CASSTQAGVYEQYF. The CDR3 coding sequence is TGTGCCAGCAGCACCCAGGCGGGCGTCTACGAGCAGTACTTC.

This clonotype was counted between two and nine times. The CDR3 sequence: CSASGGLLGNEQFF. CDR3 nucleotide sequence: TGCAGTGCTAGCGGTGGTCTGTTGGGGAATGAGCAGTTCTTC. This chain joins TRBV20-1 and TRBJ2-1; D call uncertain. Germline V CDR1 and CDR2: DFQATT, SNEGSKA (reference sequence). Trimming removed 3 bases at V and 7 bases at J, with 16 bases between. This CDR3 has 14 residues.

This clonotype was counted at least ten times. CDR3 loop: CAIARPPDGYTF. The CDR3 bases are TGTGCCATCGCTAGACCCCCGGATGGCTACACCTTC. V is TRBV7-9 and J is TRBJ1-2; no reliable D call. V lost 10 bases, J lost 6 bases, and 15 bases lay in between. Germline V gene sequence: CDR1 SEHNR, CDR2 FQNEAQ (reference sequence). The CDR3 runs to 12 residues.

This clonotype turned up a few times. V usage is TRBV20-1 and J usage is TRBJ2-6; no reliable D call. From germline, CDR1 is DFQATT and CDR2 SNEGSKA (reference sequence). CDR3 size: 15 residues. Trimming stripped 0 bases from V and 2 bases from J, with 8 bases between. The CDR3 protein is CSARDIGTGANVLTF. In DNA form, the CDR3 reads TGCAGTGCTAGAGATATTGGGACTGGGGCCAACGTCCTGACTTTC.

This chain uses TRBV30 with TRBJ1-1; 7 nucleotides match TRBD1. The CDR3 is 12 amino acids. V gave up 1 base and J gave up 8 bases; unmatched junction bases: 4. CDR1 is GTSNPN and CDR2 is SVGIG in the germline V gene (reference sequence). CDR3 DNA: TGTGCCTGGAGTGGAGGGGGCGAGGAAGCTTTCTTT. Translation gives CAWSGGGEEAFF.

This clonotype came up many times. CDR3 nucleotide sequence: TGTGCCAGCAGGGACCCCAGGCTGAGCGAGCAGTTCTTC. It specifies CASRDPRLSEQFF. The chain joins TRBV6-2 or TRBV6-3 to TRBJ2-1; D is uncertain. The V end was cut by 6 bases, the J end by 10 bases, with 16 bases between. Germline V CDR1 and CDR2: MNHEY, SVGEGT. This CDR3 region has 13 residues.

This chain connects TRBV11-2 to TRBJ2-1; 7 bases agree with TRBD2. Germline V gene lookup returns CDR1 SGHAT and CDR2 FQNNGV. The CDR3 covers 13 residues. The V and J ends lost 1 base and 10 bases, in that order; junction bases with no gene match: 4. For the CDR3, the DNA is TGTGCCAGCAGCTTAGGGACTAGAGGGGAGCAGTTCTTC. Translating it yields CASSLGTRGEQFF.

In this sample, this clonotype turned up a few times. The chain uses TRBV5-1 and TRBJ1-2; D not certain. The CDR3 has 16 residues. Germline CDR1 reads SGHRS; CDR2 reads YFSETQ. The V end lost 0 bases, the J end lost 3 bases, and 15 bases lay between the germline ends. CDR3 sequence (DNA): TGCGCCAGCAGCTTGGAGTCCGGTAACCCCTACTATGGCTACACCTTC. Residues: CASSLESGNPYYGYTF.

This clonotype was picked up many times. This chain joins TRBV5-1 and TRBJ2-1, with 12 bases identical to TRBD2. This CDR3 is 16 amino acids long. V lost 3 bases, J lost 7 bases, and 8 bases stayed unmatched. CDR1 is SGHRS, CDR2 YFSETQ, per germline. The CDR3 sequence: CASSSPLAGGRNEQFF. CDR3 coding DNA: TGCGCCAGCAGCTCCCCTCTAGCGGGGGGGCGGAATGAGCAGTTCTTC.

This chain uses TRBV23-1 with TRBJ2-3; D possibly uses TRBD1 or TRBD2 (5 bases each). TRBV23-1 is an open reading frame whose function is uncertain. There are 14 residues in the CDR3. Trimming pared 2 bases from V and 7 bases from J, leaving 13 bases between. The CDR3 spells CASSQGSGPHTQYF. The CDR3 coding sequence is TGCGCCAGCAGTCAAGGCTCGGGGCCGCATACGCAGTATTTT.

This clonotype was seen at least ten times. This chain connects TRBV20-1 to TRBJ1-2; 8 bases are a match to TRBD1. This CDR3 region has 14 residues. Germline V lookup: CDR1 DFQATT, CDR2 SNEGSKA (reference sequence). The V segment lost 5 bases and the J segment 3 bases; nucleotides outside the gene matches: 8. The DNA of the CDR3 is TGCAGTGCTGGAACGGACAGGGTTTACTATGGCTACACCTTC. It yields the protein CSAGTDRVYYGYTF.

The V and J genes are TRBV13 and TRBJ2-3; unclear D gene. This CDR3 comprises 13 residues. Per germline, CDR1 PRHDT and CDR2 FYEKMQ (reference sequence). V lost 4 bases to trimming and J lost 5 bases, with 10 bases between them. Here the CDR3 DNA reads TGTGCCAGCAGCTCGAGGATCGGAGATACGCAGTATTTT. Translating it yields CASSSRIGDTQYF. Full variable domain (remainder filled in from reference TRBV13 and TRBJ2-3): AAGVIQSPRHLIKEKRETATLKCYPIPRHDTVYWYQQGPGQDPQFLISFYEKMQSDKGSIPDRFSAQQFSDYHSELNMSSLELGDSALYFCASSSRIGDTQYFGPGTRLTVL.

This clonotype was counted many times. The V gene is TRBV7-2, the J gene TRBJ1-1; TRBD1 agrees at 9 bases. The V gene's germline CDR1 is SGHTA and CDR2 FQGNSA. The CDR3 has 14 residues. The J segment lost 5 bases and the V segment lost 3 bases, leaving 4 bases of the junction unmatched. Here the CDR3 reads CASSFGQGTTEAFF. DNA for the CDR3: TGTGCCAGCAGCTTCGGACAGGGGACTACTGAAGCTTTCTTT.

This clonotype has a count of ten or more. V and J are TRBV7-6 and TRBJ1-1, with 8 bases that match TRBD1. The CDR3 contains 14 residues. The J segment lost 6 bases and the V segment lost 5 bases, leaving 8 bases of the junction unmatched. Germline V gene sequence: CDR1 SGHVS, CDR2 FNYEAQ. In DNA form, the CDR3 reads TGTGCCAGCAGCGCCGGACAGGGCTTCGCTGAAGCTTTCTTT. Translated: CASSAGQGFAEAFF. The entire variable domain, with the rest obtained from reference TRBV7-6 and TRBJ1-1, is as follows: GAGVSQSPRYKVTKRGQDVALRCDPISGHVSLYWYRQALGQGPEFLTYFNYEAQQDKSGLPNDRFSAERPEGSISTLTIQRTEQRDSAMYRCASSAGQGFAEAFFGQGTRLTVV.

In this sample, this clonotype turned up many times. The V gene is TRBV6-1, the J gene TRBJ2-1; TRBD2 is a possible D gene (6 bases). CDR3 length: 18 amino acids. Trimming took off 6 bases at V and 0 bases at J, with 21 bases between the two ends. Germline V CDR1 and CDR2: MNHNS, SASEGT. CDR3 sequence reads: CASSGDVDRGSSYNEQFF. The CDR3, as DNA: TGTGCCAGCAGCGGAGACGTAGATCGGGGGAGCTCCTACAATGAGCAGTTCTTC.

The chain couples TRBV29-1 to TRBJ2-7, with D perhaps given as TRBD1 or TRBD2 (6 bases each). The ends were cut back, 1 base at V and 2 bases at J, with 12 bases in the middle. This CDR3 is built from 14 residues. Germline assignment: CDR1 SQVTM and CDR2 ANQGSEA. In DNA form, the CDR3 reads TGCAGCGTTGAAGGGGGGGACATCACCTACGAGCAGTACTTC. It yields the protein CSVEGGDITYEQYF.

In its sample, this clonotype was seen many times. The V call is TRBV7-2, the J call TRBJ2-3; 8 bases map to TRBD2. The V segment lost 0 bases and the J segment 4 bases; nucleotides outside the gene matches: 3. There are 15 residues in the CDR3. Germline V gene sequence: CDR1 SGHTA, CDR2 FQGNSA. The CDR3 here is CASSLAGGGSDTQYF. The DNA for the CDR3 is TGTGCCAGCAGCTTAGCCGGGGGGGGCTCAGATACGCAGTATTTT. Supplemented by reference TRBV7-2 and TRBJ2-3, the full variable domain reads GAGVSQSPSNKVTEKGKDVELRCDPISGHTALYWYRQSLGQGLEFLIYFQGNSAPDKSGLPSDRFSAERTGGSVSTLTIQRTQQEDSAVYLCASSLAGGGSDTQYFGPGTRLTVL.

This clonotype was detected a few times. CDR3: CASSFQGAGNQPQHF. The CDR3 nucleotides are TGTGCCAGCAGTTTTCAGGGGGCAGGCAATCAGCCCCAGCATTTT. The J gene is TRBJ1-5, the V gene TRBV27, with 8 bases aligning to TRBD1. V dropped 3 bases and J dropped 2; count of bases not matched to a gene: 3. Germline assignment: CDR1 MNHEY and CDR2 SMNVEV (reference sequence). The CDR3 is 15 residues long.

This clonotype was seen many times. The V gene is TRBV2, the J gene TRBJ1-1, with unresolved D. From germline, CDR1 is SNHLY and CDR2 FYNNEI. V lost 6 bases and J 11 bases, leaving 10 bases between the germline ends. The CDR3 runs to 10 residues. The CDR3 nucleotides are TGTGCCAGCAGGTTCGAGGAGGCTTTCTTT. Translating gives CASRFEEAFF.

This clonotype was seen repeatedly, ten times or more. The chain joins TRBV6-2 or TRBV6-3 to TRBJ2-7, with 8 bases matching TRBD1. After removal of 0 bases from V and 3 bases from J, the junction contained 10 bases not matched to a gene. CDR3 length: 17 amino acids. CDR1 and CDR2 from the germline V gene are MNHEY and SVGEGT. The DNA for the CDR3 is TGTGCCAGCAGTTACTCGTCCAGGGGGCTACCTTACTACGAGCAGTACTTC. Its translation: CASSYSSRGLPYYEQYF.

CDR3 amino acids: CSALPGRETYEQYF. For the CDR3, the DNA is TGCAGTGCTTTGCCCGGGAGGGAAACCTACGAGCAGTACTTC. The rearrangement uses TRBV20-1 and TRBJ2-7; the match to TRBD2 covers 8 bases. This CDR3 has 14 amino acids. Trimming took 5 bases from V and 2 from J; bases not matched to a gene: 8. CDR1 and CDR2 from the germline V gene are DFQATT and SNEGSKA (reference sequence).

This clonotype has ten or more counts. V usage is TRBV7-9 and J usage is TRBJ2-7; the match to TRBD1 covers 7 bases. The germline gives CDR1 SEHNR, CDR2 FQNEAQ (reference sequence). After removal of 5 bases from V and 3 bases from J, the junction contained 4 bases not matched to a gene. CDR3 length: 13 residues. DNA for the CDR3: TGTGCCAGCAGCCGGGACAGTTACTACGAGCAGTACTTC. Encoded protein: CASSRDSYYEQYF.